This TCR beta chain was sequenced during a study of molecular identifiers for immune sequencing clone quantification. General study findings and limits: The share of molecules held by clones above 20 RNA copies was over 97% in effector cells and under 1% in naive cells.

In TCRdb, the PCR reads were re-called with MiXCR into one record per CDR3 protein. The top ten clones hold about 0.75% of a sample with 400,000 to 600,000 distinct CDR3 sequences, 25% of them seen once. There are many counts of this clonotype. Antigen: not known. V lost 5 bases, J lost 2 bases, and 8 bases lay in between. Germline values: CDR1 SGHVS, CDR2 FQNEAQ. The CDR3 has 13 amino acids. The sequence was collected from a human donor in good health. Some libraries in this study had Jurkat cell RNA spiked in. The chain recombines TRBV7-8 with TRBJ2-3, with D possibly TRBD1 on 5 matching bases. The specimen sequenced was naive CD8+ T cells from blood, with Jurkat cell RNA spiked in. The subset was: FACS-sorted CD8+CD4-CCR7+CD45RA+ naive T cells. The CDR3 nucleotides are TGTGCCAGCAGCCAGGGCTTCACAGATACGCAGTATTTT. It is translated as CASSQGFTDTQYF.